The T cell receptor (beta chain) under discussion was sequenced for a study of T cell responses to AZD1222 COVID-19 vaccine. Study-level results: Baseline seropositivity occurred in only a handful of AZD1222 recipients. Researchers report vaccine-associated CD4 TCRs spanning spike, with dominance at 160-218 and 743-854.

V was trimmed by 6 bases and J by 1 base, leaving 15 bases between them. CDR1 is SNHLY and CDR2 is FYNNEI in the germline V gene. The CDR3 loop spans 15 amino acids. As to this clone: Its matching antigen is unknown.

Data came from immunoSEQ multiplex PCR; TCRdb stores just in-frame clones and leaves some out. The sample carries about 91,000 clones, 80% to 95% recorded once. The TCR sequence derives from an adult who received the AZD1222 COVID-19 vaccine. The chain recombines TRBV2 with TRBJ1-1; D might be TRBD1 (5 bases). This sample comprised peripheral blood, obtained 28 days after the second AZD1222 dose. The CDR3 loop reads CASSPEITGNTEAFF. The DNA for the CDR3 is TGTGCCAGCAGCCCAGAAATCACAGGGAACACTGAAGCTTTCTTT.